This T cell receptor (beta chain) appears in the sequencing data of a study of T cells after yellow fever vaccination. Findings and limits, study-wide: Clones from primary vaccination mostly reappeared after the booster (roughly 95% CD4, around 90% CD8).

As regards this clonotype: Antigen unknown.

Trimming left V 4 bases short and J 0 bases short, with 10 bases between. The CDR3 sequence is 14 residues long. CDR1 is SGHRS, CDR2 YFSETQ, per germline. TCRdb used MiXCR to reprocess the 5' RACE reads, holding one entry per CDR3 protein. The sample lists 320,000 or so distinct CDR3 sequences, roughly 8.6% occurring once. Here the sequenced sample was PBMCs, taken roughly 45 days after the first yellow fever vaccination. J is TRBJ1-2 and V is TRBV5-1; D perhaps matches TRBD1 (6 bases). The origin of this receptor is a man in his late teens or twenties who received the YFV17D yellow fever vaccine. This CDR3 reads CASSPGTSNYGYTF. The CDR3 DNA sequence: TGCGCCAGCAGCCCCGGGACATCTAACTATGGCTACACCTTC. The full variable domain, rest sourced from reference TRBV5-1 and TRBJ1-2, is KAGVTQTPRYLIKTRGQQVTLSCSPISGHRSVSWYQQTPGQGLQFLFEYFSETQRNKGNFPGRFSGRQFSNSRSEMNVSTLELGDSALYLCASSPGTSNYGYTFGSGTRLTVV.